These 19 T cell receptor beta chains were sequenced from one sample in a study of response to subunit inactivated influenza vaccine. MiXCR was run by TCRdb on the RT-PCR reads, yielding one entry per CDR3 protein. The sample has fewer than 700,000 distinct CDR3 sequences, roughly 13% seen once; the top ten hold roughly 14%. The source material was PBMCs from blood, sampled roughly 47 days after vaccination. The receptors were gathered from a man between 50 and 59 years old who received an inactivated influenza vaccine.

This clonotype was recorded many times. The chain recombines TRBV7-3 with TRBJ2-3; either TRBD1 or TRBD2 may fit D (5 bases each). Trimming removed 1 base at V and 2 bases at J, with 16 bases between. Germline lookup yields CDR1 SGHTA and CDR2 FQGTGA. This CDR3 has 17 residues. The DNA of the CDR3 is TGTGCCAGCAGCTTAATGGGGGATTGGGGCTACACAGATACGCAGTATTTT. Protein: CASSLMGDWGYTDTQYF.

The rearrangement links TRBV28 to TRBJ1-2, with D possibly matching TRBD1 (5 bases). With 7 bases removed from V and 4 bases from J, the gap between germline ends came to 22 bases. Germline CDR1 MDHEN, CDR2 SYDVKM. The CDR3 consists of 16 residues. The CDR3 here is CASTRVGEQALYGYTF. The CDR3 DNA follows: TGTGCCAGCACTAGAGTGGGGGAGCAGGCGCTCTATGGCTACACCTTC.

This clonotype was seen only a few times. V gene TRBV12-3 or TRBV12-4 combines with J gene TRBJ2-2; 8 nucleotides line up with TRBD1. V lost 8 bases and J lost 4; bases outside the gene matches: 9. This CDR3 spans 15 amino acids. The CDR3 reads CASGSGTGFTGELFF. The CDR3 DNA follows: TGTGCCAGCGGCTCCGGGACAGGCTTCACCGGGGAGCTGTTTTTT.

The rearrangement uses TRBV7-8 and TRBJ1-1, with D possibly being TRBD1 (5 bases). CDR1 and CDR2 (germline): SGHVS, FQNEAQ. The CDR3 contains 12 residues. Trimming removed 5 bases at V and 7 bases at J, with 11 bases between. The CDR3 is CASSGAGGEAFF. In nucleotides, the CDR3 is TGTGCCAGCAGCGGCGCGGGGGGTGAAGCTTTCTTT.

The sample holds many counts of this clonotype. The chain employs TRBV20-1 and TRBJ2-2; the match to TRBD1 covers 10 bases. The CDR3 consists of 16 residues. The ends lost 5 bases at V and 5 bases at J; junction bases unmatched: 11. In germline, CDR1 is DFQATT, CDR2 SNEGSKA (reference sequence). The CDR3 loop reads CSAQTQPGQGTGELFF. CDR3 in DNA: TGCAGTGCTCAAACTCAACCGGGACAGGGGACCGGGGAGCTGTTTTTT.

There are a few counts of this clonotype. The genes are TRBV4-3 and TRBJ2-2; the D is unclear. Trimming removed 2 bases at V and 0 bases at J, with 10 bases between. This CDR3 has 16 amino acids. CDR1 LGHNA and CDR2 YSLEER come from the germline V gene. CDR3 amino acids: CASSQRSGPNTGELFF. DNA of the CDR3: TGCGCCAGCAGCCAACGGTCTGGGCCGAACACCGGGGAGCTGTTTTTT.

This clonotype has more than one count but fewer than ten. The V call is TRBV20-1, the J call TRBJ2-7; 7 bases agree with TRBD2. The CDR3 length is 12 residues. Per germline, CDR1 DFQATT and CDR2 SNEGSKA (reference sequence). The V and J ends lost 4 bases and 9 bases, in that order; junction bases with no gene match: 9. The CDR3 loop reads CSANGLEARQYF. The CDR3 DNA reads TGCAGTGCTAACGGACTAGAAGCGCGGCAGTACTTC.

The chain recombines TRBV7-6 with TRBJ2-7, with a possible D match to TRBD1 (7 bases). Germline CDR1 and CDR2: SGHVS and FNYEAQ. The CDR3 is 17 residues long. The germline V and J ends were trimmed by 4 bases and 2 bases, with 21 bases remaining between them. The CDR3 nucleotides are TGTGCCAGCAGCTCCCAATCCCGCGGGACAGCTGCCTACGAGCAGTACTTC. Residues: CASSSQSRGTAAYEQYF.

This clonotype was observed a handful of times. The chain has TRBV29-1 and TRBJ2-7; TRBD1 aligns across 9 bases. CDR1 and CDR2 from the germline V gene are SQVTM and ANQGSEA. This CDR3 contains 13 residues. After removal of 3 bases from V and 5 bases from J, the junction contained 5 bases not matched to a gene. The CDR3 is CSVDPGQGHEQYF. In DNA form, the CDR3 reads TGCAGCGTTGACCCGGGACAGGGCCACGAGCAGTACTTC.

Only a few counts were recorded for this clonotype. The chain links TRBV6-1 to TRBJ1-3, with D possibly TRBD1 on 6 matching bases. The CDR3 spans 14 residues. V lost 8 bases to trimming and J lost 3 bases, with 14 bases between them. CDR1 and CDR2 from the germline V gene are MNHNS and SASEGT. The CDR3 region is CASVSGVGGNTIYF. The CDR3 DNA sequence: TGTGCCAGCGTCTCAGGGGTTGGTGGAAACACCATATATTTT.

This clonotype came up a few times. V usage is TRBV28 and J usage is TRBJ2-3; 11 bases fit TRBD2. The J segment lost 5 bases and the V segment lost 5 bases, leaving 9 bases of the junction unmatched. The germline V gene encodes CDR1 MDHEN and CDR2 SYDVKM. There are 16 residues in the CDR3. In DNA form, the CDR3 reads TGTGCCAGCAGTCCGATAGCGGGAGGGCTCAGAGATACGCAGTATTTT. Amino acid sequence: CASSPIAGGLRDTQYF.

This clonotype has ten or more counts. The chain links TRBV5-6 to TRBJ2-5; 10 nucleotides line up with TRBD2. The CDR3 sequence is 16 residues long. With 0 bases clipped from V and 2 bases from J, the junction kept 4 bases outside the gene matches. Germline V gene lookup returns CDR1 SGHDT and CDR2 YYEEEE. CDR3 protein: CASSLAGLAKQETQYF. CDR3 coding DNA: TGTGCCAGCAGCTTGGCGGGACTAGCGAAACAAGAGACCCAGTACTTC.

Comments on this clonotype: A much larger clone is a single base away; this may be a read error. This chain joins TRBV12-3 or TRBV12-4 and TRBJ1-2; weak D call: TRBD1 (5 bases). V lost 9 bases and J 1 base, leaving 12 bases between the germline ends. The CDR3 contains 13 residues. The CDR3 spells CARSIQDNYGYTF. Written as DNA, the CDR3 is TGTGCCAGAAGTATACAGGATAACTATGGCTACACCTTC.

This clonotype has more than one count but fewer than ten. The chain's CDR3 is CASSQETGLSRMISGANVLTF. The CDR3 nucleotides read TGTGCCAGCAGCCAAGAAACAGGGTTAAGTAGGATGATCTCTGGGGCCAACGTCCTGACTTTC. V and J are TRBV4-2 and TRBJ2-6; D might be TRBD1 (6 bases). V gave up 0 bases and J gave up 0 bases, with 21 bases separating them. Germline V gene lookup returns CDR1 LGHNA and CDR2 YNFKEQ. CDR3 length equals 21 residues.

The gene calls are TRBV6-2 or TRBV6-3 and TRBJ2-1, with TRBD2 identical over 12 bases. Germline assignment: CDR1 MNHEY and CDR2 SVGEGT. This CDR3 has 20 residues. With 6 bases clipped from V and 0 bases from J, the junction kept 15 bases outside the gene matches. The CDR3 DNA sequence: TGTGCCAGCAGGCTCTACGGACTAGCGGGAATATCGAGCTCCTACAATGAGCAGTTCTTC. This translates into CASRLYGLAGISSSYNEQFF.

Only a few counts were recorded for this clonotype. J is TRBJ2-1 and V is TRBV20-1, with 13 bases lining up with TRBD2. The junction had 7 bases not matched to a gene; V was cut back by 1 base and J by 7 bases. CDR1 is DFQATT and CDR2 is SNEGSKA in the germline V gene (reference sequence). The CDR3 totals 16 residues. Here the CDR3 DNA reads TGCAGTGCTAGAGTGGGACTAGCGGGAAGAATGAATGAGCAGTTCTTC. Residues: CSARVGLAGRMNEQFF.

This clonotype was seen ten or more times. V and J are TRBV13 and TRBJ2-5; 9 bases are shared with TRBD1. The germline V gene has CDR1 PRHDT and CDR2 FYEKMQ (reference sequence). This CDR3 is 15 amino acids long. J gave up 5 bases and V 4 bases, and 8 bases lay outside the gene matches. For the CDR3, the DNA is TGTGCCAGCAGCTCAAGGACAGGGGTTCGGGAGACCCAGTACTTC. This codes for CASSSRTGVRETQYF. The full variable domain, its missing parts supplied by reference TRBV13 and TRBJ2-5, is AAGVIQSPRHLIKEKRETATLKCYPIPRHDTVYWYQQGPGQDPQFLISFYEKMQSDKGSIPDRFSAQQFSDYHSELNMSSLELGDSALYFCASSSRTGVRETQYFGPGTRLLVL.

The sample holds a few counts of this clonotype. For the CDR3, the DNA is TGTGCCAGCACCGTTATGGGGGTCTCCCGAGCCTACAATGAGCAGTTCTTC. Its translation: CASTVMGVSRAYNEQFF. This rearrangement joins TRBV6-1 to TRBJ2-1, with D possibly called TRBD1 or TRBD2 (5 bases each). The CDR3 covers 17 residues. The germline gives CDR1 MNHNS, CDR2 SASEGT. V dropped 7 bases and J dropped 2 bases, with 21 bases sitting between them.

This clonotype was counted at least ten times. The chain combines TRBV7-2 with TRBJ1-2; D not certain. There are 12 residues in the CDR3. In germline, CDR1 is SGHTA, CDR2 FQGNSA. The ends were cut back, 0 bases at V and 5 bases at J, with 4 bases in the middle. CDR3 nucleotide sequence: TGTGCCAGCAGCTTAGCTGAGTATGGCTACACCTTC. This sequence encodes CASSLAEYGYTF.